These 19 T cell receptor beta chains were sequenced from one sample in a study of OX40 agonist ivuxolimab in advanced cancers. Method: immunoSEQ multiplex PCR; TCRdb's copy keeps in-frame clones and lacks some. This sample has approximately 30,000 clones; 85% occur once, and the top ten carry 26%. Source: CD4+ or CD8+ T cells sorted from blood, taken in a trial of the OX40 agonist ivuxolimab. The receptors stem from an adult with an advanced solid tumor such as melanoma, head and neck, liver or kidney cancer.

V usage is TRBV5-1 and J usage is TRBJ2-1, with 10 bases fitting TRBD2. The CDR3 has 17 residues. Germline CDR1 reads SGHRS; CDR2 reads YFSETQ. Trimming cost V 0 bases and J 2 bases; bases outside gene matches: 5. The CDR3 loop reads CASSLDPGLAPYNEQFF. The CDR3 DNA follows: TGCGCCAGCAGCTTGGACCCGGGACTAGCGCCCTACAATGAGCAGTTCTTC.

The rearrangement joins TRBV27 to TRBJ2-7; 9 bases map to TRBD1. This CDR3 has 17 residues. Germline values: CDR1 MNHEY, CDR2 SMNVEV (reference sequence). V was clipped by 4 bases and J by 5 bases; unmatched bases: 15. The CDR3 sequence: CASSWGISDRGTHEQYF. CDR3 coding DNA: TGTGCCAGCAGTTGGGGGATCTCGGACAGGGGAACCCACGAGCAGTACTTC.

The chain carries TRBV12-1 and TRBJ1-5. TRBV12-1 is listed as a pseudogene. CDR3 length equals 12 residues. CDR3 in DNA: TGTGCCAGAAGACGGCACAATCAGCCCCAGCATTTT. The encoded protein is CARRRHNQPQHF.

The chain links TRBV5-8 to TRBJ1-1, with unresolved D. Germline V CDR1 and CDR2: SGHTS, YDEGEE. Trimming shortened V by 1 base and J by 5 bases, and 9 bases separated the two germline ends. The CDR3 is 13 amino acids. The CDR3 sequence is CASSLNPGTEAFF. In DNA form, the CDR3 reads TGTGCCAGCAGCTTGAACCCGGGGACTGAAGCTTTCTTT.

This chain's CDR3 is CASSFTAGSNEQFF. In DNA, the CDR3 is TGTGCCAGCAGTTTTACAGCGGGGAGTAATGAGCAGTTCTTC. The chain has TRBV27 and TRBJ2-1; 7 nucleotides agree with TRBD2. Looked up from germline, CDR1 is MNHEY and CDR2 is SMNVEV (reference sequence). The CDR3 sequence is 14 residues long. V trimming: 3 bases; J trimming: 7 bases; junction bases outside the gene matches: 6.

V gene TRBV30 combines with J gene TRBJ1-2, with D maybe TRBD1 (5 bases). The germline V gene encodes CDR1 GTSNPN and CDR2 SVGIG (reference sequence). The CDR3 extends over 14 amino acids. Trimming cost V 4 bases and J 4 bases, with 16 bases left between them. CDR3 DNA sequence: TGTGCCTGGAATAGGCAGGGAGCCCTCTATGGCTACACCTTC. Its translation: CAWNRQGALYGYTF.

Relative to its sample, this clone is medium-sized. This chain connects TRBV19 to TRBJ2-7; the D gene is possibly TRBD2 (6 bases). Trimming shortened V by 2 bases and J by 2 bases, and 10 bases separated the two germline ends. The CDR3 is 14 residues long. Germline V gene data show CDR1 as LNHDA and CDR2 as SQIVND (reference sequence). In DNA form, the CDR3 reads TGTGCCAGTAGTATAATGGAGGGGCCCTACGAGCAGTACTTC. It encodes CASSIMEGPYEQYF.

CDR3 in amino acids: CASSIGPAGGIYGYTF. CDR3 sequence (DNA): TGTGCCAGTAGTATAGGACCTGCAGGGGGCATCTATGGCTACACCTTC. J is TRBJ1-2 and V is TRBV19; 8 bases fit TRBD1. The CDR3 consists of 16 residues. Per the germline V gene, CDR1 is LNHDA and CDR2 is SQIVND (reference sequence). The J segment lost 4 bases and the V segment lost 1 base, leaving 8 bases of the junction unmatched.

J is TRBJ2-2 and V is TRBV30; 7 positions agree with TRBD1. This CDR3 has 11 amino acids. The V gene's germline CDR1 is GTSNPN and CDR2 SVGIG (reference sequence). V shed 7 bases, J shed 8 bases, and the junction held 4 bases outside the gene matches. The CDR3 is CASGGSGELFF. CDR3 coding DNA: TGTGCCTCAGGGGGTTCGGGGGAGCTGTTTTTT. Variable domain in full (rest from reference TRBV30 and TRBJ2-2): SQTIHQWPATLVQPVGSPLSLECTVEGTSNPNLYWYRQAAGRGLQLLFYSVGIGQISSEVPQNLSASRPQDRQFILSSKKLLLSDSGFYLCASGGSGELFFGEGSRLTVL.

V gene TRBV28 combines with J gene TRBJ2-5, with 8 bases identical to TRBD1. J lost 8 bases, V lost 3 bases, and 17 bases had no gene match. The CDR3 is made up of 17 amino acids. The germline V gene has CDR1 MDHEN and CDR2 SYDVKM. Written as DNA, the CDR3 is TGTGCCAGCAGTTTTGGACTACAGGGGGTACCCTCCGGCACCCAGTACTTC. Encoded protein: CASSFGLQGVPSGTQYF. Full variable domain (missing parts from reference TRBV28 and TRBJ2-5): DVKVTQSSRYLVKRTGEKVFLECVQDMDHENMFWYRQDPGLGLRLIYFSYDVKMKEKGDIPEGYSVSREKKERFSLILESASTNQTSMYLCASSFGLQGVPSGTQYFGPGTRLLVL.

V gene TRBV7-2 combines with J gene TRBJ1-1, with D hard to call. Between the trimmed V and J ends, which lost 5 bases and 11 bases, there was a span of 18 bases. CDR1 and CDR2 from the germline V gene are SGHTA and FQGNSA. This CDR3 spans 13 amino acids. Written as DNA, the CDR3 is TGTGCCAGCAGCCCTGGACGAGGTCTCCGCGCTTTCTTT. Protein: CASSPGRGLRAFF. Supplemented by reference TRBV7-2 and TRBJ1-1, the full variable domain reads GAGVSQSPSNKVTEKGKDVELRCDPISGHTALYWYRQSLGQGLEFLIYFQGNSAPDKSGLPSDRFSAERTGGSVSTLTIQRTQQEDSAVYLCASSPGRGLRAFFGQGTRLTVV.

A single count supports this clone. J is TRBJ1-2 and V is TRBV14, with D tentatively TRBD1 (6 bases). V was clipped by 6 bases and J by 1 base, with 9 bases between them. The CDR3 extends over 13 amino acids. Per the germline V gene, CDR1 is SGHDN and CDR2 is FVKESK. CDR3 protein: CASSRTVNYGYTF. CDR3 DNA sequence: TGTGCCAGCAGTCGGACAGTTAACTATGGCTACACCTTC.

This chain links TRBV11-3 with TRBJ2-1, with 8 bases matching TRBD2. CDR1 and CDR2 from the germline V gene are SGHNT and YENEEA. The CDR3 sequence is 17 residues long. With 0 bases clipped from V and 2 bases from J, the junction kept 6 bases outside the gene matches. The CDR3 DNA reads as TGTGCCAGCAGCTTAGAGGGCGGCGGGGGGCCCTACAATGAGCAGTTCTTC. Translating it yields CASSLEGGGGPYNEQFF.

This chain links TRBV30 with TRBJ1-2; D gene uncertain. Germline V gene data show CDR1 as GTSNPN and CDR2 as SVGIG (reference sequence). V shed 2 bases and J shed 7 bases, with 8 bases lying between them. The CDR3 loop spans 11 amino acids. The CDR3 here is CAWSLPGGYTF. CDR3 DNA: TGTGCCTGGAGTCTGCCTGGTGGCTACACCTTC.

This rearrangement joins TRBV9 to TRBJ1-2; TRBD1 matches at 7 bases. CDR1 and CDR2 (germline): SGDLS, YYNGEE. This CDR3 is built from 16 residues. Trimming at V came to 0 bases and at J to 7 bases, leaving 12 bases not matched to a gene. The CDR3 nucleotides are TGTGCCAGCAGCGTAGACGGGACAGTCCTAAGTGGTGGCTACACCTTC. Its protein is CASSVDGTVLSGGYTF. The complete variable domain, with remaining parts taken from reference TRBV9 and TRBJ1-2, reads DSGVTQTPKHLITATGQRVTLRCSPRSGDLSVYWYQQSLDQGLQFLIQYYNGEERAKGNILERFSAQQFPDLHSELNLSSLELGDSALYFCASSVDGTVLSGGYTFGSGTRLTVV.

The chain has TRBV25-1 and TRBJ2-7; D is unresolved. V lost 4 bases and J lost 0, with 7 bases in between. This CDR3 region has 13 residues. Looked up from germline, CDR1 is MGHDK and CDR2 is SYGVNS. CDR3 protein: CASSGASSYEQYF. CDR3 sequence (DNA): TGTGCCAGCAGTGGAGCCAGCTCCTACGAGCAGTACTTC.

The gene calls are TRBV2 and TRBJ1-3, with a possible D match to TRBD1 (6 bases). CDR3 size: 20 residues. Germline CDR1 SNHLY, CDR2 FYNNEI. Trimming pared 0 bases from V and 0 bases from J, leaving 21 bases between. The CDR3 sequence: CASSEAPQGSGASSGNTIYF. The CDR3 DNA reads as TGTGCCAGCAGTGAAGCGCCGCAGGGATCAGGGGCAAGCTCTGGAAACACCATATATTTT.

The gene calls are TRBV5-6 and TRBJ2-5; 8 bases align to TRBD1. Germline V lookup: CDR1 SGHDT, CDR2 YYEEEE. CDR3 size: 14 residues. V gave up 7 bases and J gave up 5 bases; unmatched junction bases: 10. The CDR3, as DNA: TGTGCCAGCGGACAGGGATCCGTCGTGGAGACCCAGTACTTC. Amino acid sequence: CASGQGSVVETQYF.

CDR3 DNA sequence: TGTGCCAGCAGCTTGGGGGCCAGTTCTAATTCACCCCTCCACTTT. Translating it yields CASSLGASSNSPLHF. The rearrangement links TRBV5-6 to TRBJ1-6; D gene uncertain. The CDR3 is 15 residues long. With 0 bases removed from V and 6 bases from J, the gap between germline ends came to 10 bases. Looked up from germline, CDR1 is SGHDT and CDR2 is YYEEEE.